These T cell receptor beta chains were read from a single sample in a study of beta chain features in type 1 diabetes. Data came from immunoSEQ multiplex PCR; TCRdb stores just in-frame clones and leaves some out. The sample holds tens of thousands of clones, about 68% seen once. The sequencing sample was made of Tregs from blood. The source is a young man with type 1 diabetes. Some clones in this sample may be carry-over from other donors' samples. Both conserved end residues are part of each CDR3. Each record gives: CDR3 length, J gene, V gene, clone size, D gene, CDR3 protein, CDR3 DNA. The D gene is left open where the match is weak. For some rows the clone size is stated as once, few or many, or as a class when expanded; others skip it.

length: 15
J: TRBJ2-7
V: TRBV5-1
size: -
D: -
CDR3: CASSLYPEGVYEQYF
DNA: TGCGCCAGCAGCTTGTACCCTGAGGGGGTCTACGAGCAGTACTTC

length: 12
J: TRBJ1-1
V: TRBV30
size: -
D: TRBD1
CDR3: CAWSDNRGEAFF
DNA: TGTGCCTGGAGTGATAACAGGGGTGAAGCTTTCTTT

length: 13
J: TRBJ1-2
V: TRBV5-1
size: -
D: TRBD1
CDR3: CASSTGGAAGYTF
DNA: TGCGCCAGCAGCACAGGGGGAGCGGCGGGCTACACCTTC

length: 12
J: TRBJ2-3
V: TRBV18
size: -
D: TRBD2
CDR3: CASSPGGDTQYF
DNA: TGTGCCAGCTCGCCCGGGGGGGATACGCAGTATTTT

length: 15
J: TRBJ2-1
V: TRBV6-4
size: -
D: -
CDR3: CASRPGEGSYNEQFF
DNA: TGTGCCAGCAGGCCAGGGGAGGGCTCCTACAATGAGCAGTTCTTC

length: 15
J: TRBJ1-2
V: TRBV4-2
size: -
D: -
CDR3: CASSPLTAANYGYTF
DNA: TGTGCCAGCAGCCCCCTGACAGCAGCTAACTATGGCTACACCTTC

length: 11
J: TRBJ2-7
V: TRBV30
size: few
D: -
CDR3: CASGEGYEQYF
DNA: TGTGCCTCCGGAGAGGGCTACGAGCAGTACTTC

length: 12
J: TRBJ2-5
V: TRBV7-7
size: -
D: -
CDR3: CASSPGHETQYF
DNA: TGTGCTAGCAGCCCCGGTCACGAGACCCAGTACTTC

length: 15
J: TRBJ1-5
V: TRBV5-1
size: -
D: -
CDR3: CASSLAGNSNQPQHF
DNA: TGCGCCAGCAGCTTGGCAGGGAATAGCAATCAGCCCCAGCATTTT

length: 16
J: TRBJ1-1
V: TRBV12-5
size: -
D: -
CDR3: CASGLEQGIGNTEAFF
DNA: TGTGCTAGTGGTTTGGAGCAGGGAATAGGGAACACTGAAGCTTTCTTT

length: 15
J: TRBJ2-5
V: TRBV18
size: -
D: TRBD1
CDR3: CASSPLQGFQETQYF
DNA: TGTGCCAGCTCACCCCTACAGGGGTTCCAAGAGACCCAGTACTTC

length: 16
J: TRBJ2-7
V: TRBV11-2
size: -
D: TRBD2
CDR3: CASSLDALAGGYEQYF
DNA: TGTGCCAGCAGCTTAGATGCCCTAGCGGGGGGTTACGAGCAGTACTTC

length: 18
J: TRBJ2-3
V: TRBV5-1
size: -
D: -
CDR3: CASSRSRGGTVVADTQYF
DNA: TGCGCCAGCAGCCGTAGCCGCGGGGGCACCGTCGTTGCAGATACGCAGTATTTT

length: 12
J: TRBJ2-3
V: TRBV5-1
size: -
D: TRBD2
CDR3: CASSAGGDTQYF
DNA: TGCGCCAGCAGCGCCGGGGGGGATACGCAGTATTTT

length: 15
J: TRBJ1-2
V: TRBV19
size: once
D: -
CDR3: CASSIVGQQHYGYTF
DNA: TGTGCCAGTAGTATCGTAGGACAGCAACATTATGGCTACACCTTC

length: 14
J: TRBJ2-1
V: TRBV7-3
size: -
D: TRBD1
CDR3: CASSPPTGIGEQFF
DNA: TGTGCCAGCAGCCCGCCGACAGGGATTGGTGAGCAGTTCTTC

length: 16
J: TRBJ2-5
V: TRBV18
size: -
D: -
CDR3: CASSPLTGGLQETQYF
DNA: TGTGCCAGCTCACCACTGACGGGGGGCCTACAAGAGACCCAGTACTTC

length: 17
J: TRBJ1-1
V: TRBV4-3
size: -
D: TRBD1
CDR3: CASSQVGQGALNTEAFF
DNA: TGCGCCAGCAGCCAAGTAGGACAGGGGGCCTTGAACACTGAAGCTTTCTTT

length: 15
J: TRBJ2-1
V: TRBV6-6
size: -
D: TRBD1
CDR3: CASSRGTGAYNEQFF
DNA: TGTGCCAGCAGTCGAGGGACAGGGGCCTACAATGAGCAGTTCTTC

length: 14
J: TRBJ1-5
V: TRBV28
size: -
D: TRBD1
CDR3: CASSLDRGIQPQHF
DNA: TGTGCCAGCAGTTTAGACAGGGGAATTCAGCCCCAGCATTTT

length: 15
J: TRBJ2-5
V: TRBV4-2
size: few
D: TRBD2
CDR3: CASSQAAGGSETQYF
DNA: TGTGCCAGCAGCCAAGCAGCGGGGGGGTCGGAGACCCAGTACTTC

length: 14
J: TRBJ1-1
V: TRBV15
size: -
D: -
CDR3: CATSKERLSTEAFF
DNA: TGTGCCACCAGCAAGGAGCGGTTGAGCACTGAAGCTTTCTTT

length: 14
J: TRBJ1-1
V: TRBV18
size: -
D: TRBD1
CDR3: CASSPNYRGLRSFF
DNA: TGTGCCAGCTCACCCAACTACAGGGGGCTCCGAAGCTTCTTT

length: 15
J: TRBJ1-5
V: TRBV7-2
size: -
D: -
CDR3: CASSLIGGSNQPQHF
DNA: TGTGCCAGCAGCTTAATTGGAGGCAGCAATCAGCCCCAGCATTTT

length: 13
J: TRBJ1-2
V: TRBV6-6
size: few
D: -
CDR3: CASSYRGEYGYTF
DNA: TGTGCCAGCAGTTACCGGGGGGAGTATGGCTACACCTTC

length: 16
J: TRBJ2-2
V: TRBV7-9
size: -
D: -
CDR3: CASSPTAGSNTGELFF
DNA: TGTGCCAGCAGCCCCACGGCCGGGTCGAACACCGGGGAGCTGTTTTTT

length: 14
J: TRBJ2-5
V: TRBV4-2
size: -
D: -
CDR3: CASSQGTDQETQYF
DNA: TGTGCCAGCAGCCAAGGGACAGACCAAGAGACCCAGTACTTC

length: 14
J: TRBJ1-4
V: TRBV4-2
size: -
D: -
CDR3: CASSSRQANEKLFF
DNA: TGTGCCAGCAGCTCCCGACAGGCTAATGAAAAACTGTTTTTT

length: 13
J: TRBJ2-5
V: TRBV6-6
size: few
D: -
CDR3: CASSTQGGETQYF
DNA: TGTGCCAGCAGTACCCAGGGAGGAGAGACCCAGTACTTC

length: 16
J: TRBJ1-2
V: TRBV19
size: -
D: TRBD1
CDR3: CASSVLDDRVHYGYTF
DNA: TGTGCCAGTAGTGTCCTTGATGACAGGGTCCACTATGGCTACACCTTC

length: 13
J: TRBJ1-1
V: TRBV7-3
size: -
D: -
CDR3: CASSVTPNTEAFF
DNA: TGTGCCAGCAGCGTGACACCGAACACTGAAGCTTTCTTT

length: 13
J: TRBJ1-6
V: TRBV7-2
size: -
D: -
CDR3: CASSLVSNSPLHF
DNA: TGTGCCAGCAGCTTAGTATCCAATTCACCCCTCCACTTT

length: 13
J: TRBJ2-2
V: TRBV19
size: -
D: -
CDR3: CAIQDSNGGELFF
DNA: TGTGCCATCCAGGACAGTAATGGAGGGGAGCTGTTTTTT

length: 13
J: TRBJ2-5
V: TRBV6-5
size: -
D: -
CDR3: CASSRDVQETQYF
DNA: TGTGCCAGCAGCCGGGATGTCCAAGAGACCCAGTACTTC

length: 14
J: TRBJ2-7
V: TRBV5-4
size: -
D: -
CDR3: CASSLLPSSYEQYF
DNA: TGTGCCAGCAGCTTGCTGCCTAGCTCCTACGAGCAGTACTTC

length: 15
J: TRBJ2-6
V: TRBV5-1
size: few
D: -
CDR3: CASTLEGRRANVLTF
DNA: TGCGCCAGCACCCTGGAGGGCAGGAGGGCCAACGTCCTGACTTTC

length: 12
J: TRBJ2-5
V: TRBV5-1
size: -
D: -
CDR3: CASSFQGETQYF
DNA: TGCGCCAGCAGCTTCCAGGGAGAGACCCAGTACTTC

length: 13
J: TRBJ1-4
V: TRBV28
size: -
D: -
CDR3: CASSGPGNEKLFF
DNA: TGTGCCAGCAGTGGACCGGGGAATGAAAAACTGTTTTTT

length: 16
J: TRBJ1-4
V: TRBV7-2
size: -
D: TRBD1
CDR3: CASSSHRQGTNEKLFF
DNA: TGTGCCAGCAGCAGCCACCGACAGGGGACTAATGAAAAACTGTTTTTT

length: 16
J: TRBJ2-1
V: TRBV18
size: -
D: TRBD2
CDR3: CASSRLAISGYNEQFF
DNA: TGTGCCAGCTCTCGACTAGCTATTTCAGGTTACAATGAGCAGTTCTTC

length: 12
J: TRBJ1-3
V: TRBV6-6
size: -
D: -
CDR3: CASGQSGNTIYF
DNA: TGTGCCAGCGGGCAATCTGGAAACACCATATATTTT

length: 14
J: TRBJ2-3
V: TRBV4-2
size: -
D: -
CDR3: CASSQLERGDTQYF
DNA: TGTGCCAGCAGCCAGCTAGAAAGGGGAGATACGCAGTATTTT

length: 12
J: TRBJ2-7
V: TRBV2
size: -
D: TRBD1
CDR3: CASSRQGREQYF
DNA: TGTGCCAGCAGTCGACAGGGGCGCGAGCAGTACTTC

length: 16
J: TRBJ2-1
V: TRBV5-6
size: -
D: TRBD1
CDR3: CASSLFGQGDYNEQFF
DNA: TGTGCCAGCAGCTTGTTCGGACAGGGGGACTACAATGAGCAGTTCTTC

length: 13
J: TRBJ2-5
V: TRBV5-1
size: -
D: -
CDR3: CASSPFGEETQYF
DNA: TGCGCCAGCAGCCCCTTCGGGGAAGAGACCCAGTACTTC

length: 15
J: TRBJ1-4
V: TRBV7-2
size: -
D: -
CDR3: CASSRDGGLGEKLFF
DNA: TGTGCCAGCAGCCGAGACGGGGGTCTAGGGGAAAAACTGTTTTTT

length: 14
J: TRBJ1-5
V: TRBV7-9
size: -
D: TRBD1
CDR3: CASSRQGVYQPQHF
DNA: TGTGCCAGCAGCCGACAGGGTGTATATCAGCCCCAGCATTTT

length: 14
J: TRBJ2-1
V: TRBV27
size: -
D: TRBD2
CDR3: CASTSYGGGNEQFF
DNA: TGTGCCAGCACCTCCTATGGCGGGGGCAATGAGCAGTTCTTC

length: 15
J: TRBJ2-5
V: TRBV6-5
size: -
D: -
CDR3: CASSTPGRAEETQYF
DNA: TGTGCCAGCAGTACGCCGGGCCGAGCGGAAGAGACCCAGTACTTC

length: 16
J: TRBJ2-7
V: TRBV5-4
size: -
D: -
CDR3: CASSSLGSVGDYEQYF
DNA: TGTGCCAGCAGCTCCCTCGGGTCGGTGGGTGACTACGAGCAGTACTTC

length: 15
J: TRBJ2-1
V: TRBV9
size: -
D: -
CDR3: CASSVESYSYNEQFF
DNA: TGTGCCAGCAGCGTAGAGAGTTACTCCTACAATGAGCAGTTCTTC

length: 16
J: TRBJ2-3
V: TRBV5-1
size: once
D: TRBD2
CDR3: CASSLWDYDRTDTQYF
DNA: TGCGCCAGCAGCTTGTGGGACTACGATCGCACAGATACGCAGTATTTT

length: 12
J: TRBJ2-2
V: TRBV18
size: -
D: TRBD2
CDR3: CASSPGTSELFF
DNA: TGTGCCAGCTCACCTGGGACTAGCGAGCTGTTTTTT